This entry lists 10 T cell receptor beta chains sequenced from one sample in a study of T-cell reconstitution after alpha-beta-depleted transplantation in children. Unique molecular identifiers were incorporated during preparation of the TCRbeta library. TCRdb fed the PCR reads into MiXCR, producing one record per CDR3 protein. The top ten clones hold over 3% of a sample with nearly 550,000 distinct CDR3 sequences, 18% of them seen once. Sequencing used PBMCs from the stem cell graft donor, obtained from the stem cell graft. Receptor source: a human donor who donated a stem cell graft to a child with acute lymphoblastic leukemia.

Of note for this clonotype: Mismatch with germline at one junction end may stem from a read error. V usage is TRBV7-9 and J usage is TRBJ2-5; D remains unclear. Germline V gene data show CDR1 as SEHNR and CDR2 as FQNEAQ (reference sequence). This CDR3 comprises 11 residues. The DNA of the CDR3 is TGTGCCAGCAGCCCCTCCCGGACCCACTACTTC. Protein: CASSPSRTHYF. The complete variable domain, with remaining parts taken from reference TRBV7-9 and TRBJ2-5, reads DTGVSQNPRHKITKRGQNVTFRCDPISEHNRLYWYRQTLGQGPEFLTYFQNEAQLEKSRLLSDRFSAERPKGSFSTLEIQRTEQGDSAMYLCASSPSRTHYFGPGTRLLVL.

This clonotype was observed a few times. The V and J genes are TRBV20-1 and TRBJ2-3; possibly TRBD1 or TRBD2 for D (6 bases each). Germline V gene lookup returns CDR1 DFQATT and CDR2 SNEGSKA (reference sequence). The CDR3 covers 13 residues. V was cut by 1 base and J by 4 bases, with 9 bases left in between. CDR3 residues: CSARGGAADTQYF. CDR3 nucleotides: TGCAGTGCTAGAGGGGGGGCGGCAGATACGCAGTATTTT.

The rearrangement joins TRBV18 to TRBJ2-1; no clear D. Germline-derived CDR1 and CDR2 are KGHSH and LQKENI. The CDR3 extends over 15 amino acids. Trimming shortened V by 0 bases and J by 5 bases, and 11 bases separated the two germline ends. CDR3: CASSPPVSPDNEQFF. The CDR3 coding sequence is TGTGCCAGCTCACCACCGGTGTCGCCGGACAATGAGCAGTTCTTC.

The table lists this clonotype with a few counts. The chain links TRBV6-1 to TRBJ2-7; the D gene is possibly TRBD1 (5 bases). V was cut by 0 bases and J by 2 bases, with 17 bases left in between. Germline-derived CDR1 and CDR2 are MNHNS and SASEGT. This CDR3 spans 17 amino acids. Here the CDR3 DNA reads TGTGCCAGCAGTGAAGCGTGGACAAGGAGTTTCCCCTACGAGCAGTACTTC. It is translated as CASSEAWTRSFPYEQYF.

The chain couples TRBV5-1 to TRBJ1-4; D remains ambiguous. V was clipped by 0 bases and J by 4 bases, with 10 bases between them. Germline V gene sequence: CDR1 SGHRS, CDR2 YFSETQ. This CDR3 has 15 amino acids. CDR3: CASSLGLVLNEKLFF. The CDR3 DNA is TGCGCCAGCAGCTTGGGACTCGTCCTTAATGAAAAACTGTTTTTT.

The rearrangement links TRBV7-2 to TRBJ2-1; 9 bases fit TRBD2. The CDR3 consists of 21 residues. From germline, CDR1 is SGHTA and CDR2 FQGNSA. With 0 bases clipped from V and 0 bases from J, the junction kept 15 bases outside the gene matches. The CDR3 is CASSLAFQAGGPRSSYNEQFF. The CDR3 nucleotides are TGTGCCAGCAGCTTAGCTTTCCAAGCGGGAGGCCCGAGGAGCTCCTACAATGAGCAGTTCTTC.

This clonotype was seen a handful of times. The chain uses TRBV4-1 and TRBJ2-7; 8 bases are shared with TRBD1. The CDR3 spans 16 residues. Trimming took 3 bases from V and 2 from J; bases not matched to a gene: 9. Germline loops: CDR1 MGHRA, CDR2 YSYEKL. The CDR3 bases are TGCGCCAGCAGCCACCAGGGGGGACAGGTTACCTACGAGCAGTACTTC. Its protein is CASSHQGGQVTYEQYF.

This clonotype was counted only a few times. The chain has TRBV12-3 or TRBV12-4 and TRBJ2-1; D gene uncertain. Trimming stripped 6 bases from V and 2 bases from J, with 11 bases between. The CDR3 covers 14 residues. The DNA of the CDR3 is TGTGCCAGCAGCTTCAGTGCTACCTACAATGAGCAGTTCTTC. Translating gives CASSFSATYNEQFF.

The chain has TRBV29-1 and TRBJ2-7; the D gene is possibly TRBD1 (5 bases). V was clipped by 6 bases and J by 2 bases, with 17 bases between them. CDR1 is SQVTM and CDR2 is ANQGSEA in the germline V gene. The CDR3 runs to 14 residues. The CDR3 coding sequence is TGCAGCGTCGCCAGGGTGGGCGGTCCCTACGAGCAGTACTTC. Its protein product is CSVARVGGPYEQYF.

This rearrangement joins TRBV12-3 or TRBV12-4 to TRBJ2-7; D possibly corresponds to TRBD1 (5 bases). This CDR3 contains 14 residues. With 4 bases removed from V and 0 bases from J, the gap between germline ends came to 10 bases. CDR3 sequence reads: CASSSVGVSYEQYF. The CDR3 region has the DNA TGTGCCAGCAGTTCCGTAGGGGTCTCCTACGAGCAGTACTTC.